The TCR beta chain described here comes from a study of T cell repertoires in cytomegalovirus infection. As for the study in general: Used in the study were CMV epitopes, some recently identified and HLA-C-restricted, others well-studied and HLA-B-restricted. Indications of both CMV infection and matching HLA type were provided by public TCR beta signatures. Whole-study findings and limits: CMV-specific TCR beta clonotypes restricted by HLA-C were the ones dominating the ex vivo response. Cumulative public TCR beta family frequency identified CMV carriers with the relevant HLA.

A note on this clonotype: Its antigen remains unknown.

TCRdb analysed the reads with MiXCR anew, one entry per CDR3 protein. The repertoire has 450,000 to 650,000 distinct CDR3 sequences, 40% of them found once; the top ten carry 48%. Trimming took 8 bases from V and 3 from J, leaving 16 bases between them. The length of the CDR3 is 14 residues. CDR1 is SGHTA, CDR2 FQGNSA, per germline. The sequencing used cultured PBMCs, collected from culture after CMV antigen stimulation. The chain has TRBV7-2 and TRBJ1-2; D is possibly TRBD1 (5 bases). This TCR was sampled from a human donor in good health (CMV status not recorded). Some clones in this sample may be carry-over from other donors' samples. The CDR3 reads CASAWWGEDYGYTF. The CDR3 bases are TGTGCCAGCGCGTGGTGGGGGGAAGACTATGGCTACACCTTC.